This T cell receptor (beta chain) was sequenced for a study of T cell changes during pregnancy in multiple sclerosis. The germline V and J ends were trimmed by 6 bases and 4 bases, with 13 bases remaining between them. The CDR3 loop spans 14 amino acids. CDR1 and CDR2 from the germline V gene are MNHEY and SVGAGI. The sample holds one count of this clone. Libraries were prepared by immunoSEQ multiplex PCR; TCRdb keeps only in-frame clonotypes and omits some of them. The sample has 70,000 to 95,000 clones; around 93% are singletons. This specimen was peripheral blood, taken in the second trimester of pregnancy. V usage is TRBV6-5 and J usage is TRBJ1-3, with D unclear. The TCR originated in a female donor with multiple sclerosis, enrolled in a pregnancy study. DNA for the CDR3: TGTGCCAGCAGCCTCAACACGGAGGGAAACACCATATATTTT. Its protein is CASSLNTEGNTIYF.